This T cell receptor beta chain is drawn from a study of regulatory T cells in long-lasting Graves disease. Libraries of TCR beta came from iRepertoire HTBI primers plus Arm-PCR of CDR3 regions. In the original processing: Throughout the samples, researchers identified 62 TRBV and 14 TRBJ segments. TCRdb itself ran the multiplex PCR reads through MiXCR, one entry per CDR3 protein. The V and J calls here are based on TCRdb, not the publication. Of 400,000 to 450,000 distinct CDR3 sequences in the sample, approximately 15% are singletons; the top ten hold around 15%. This clonotype was counted at least ten times. Antigen unknown. The sample's time point: newly diagnosed GD, antithyroid drugs for less than 3 months. PBMCs provided the RNA from which the TCR library was made. The germline V gene encodes CDR1 SGHAT and CDR2 FQNNGV. V gave up 4 bases and J gave up 3 bases, with 9 bases separating them. This CDR3 has 13 residues.

Whole-study findings and limits: Persistent patients had a count of shared public clonotypes (more than 2,500) that exceeded that of new patients (966).

This same sample was also taken into another study, of T cells in Graves' hyperthyroidism and ophthalmopathy. Per that paper: It was considered stable Graves' hyperthyroidism when ophthalmopathy did not progress within 18 months.

This TCR was recovered from a woman aged 25 to 45 with Graves disease. The chain combines TRBV11-2 with TRBJ1-2; maybe TRBD1 (5 bases). Specimen: peripheral blood mononuclear cells (PBMCs), collected at new diagnosis, from a patient treated with antithyroid drugs. DNA for the CDR3: TGTGCCAGCAGCTCGGACACGGACTATGGCTACACCTTC. Translating gives CASSSDTDYGYTF.